This T cell receptor beta chain derives from a study of shared clonotypes between healthy human individuals. Regarding the study as a whole: It was the few donors that limited the genetic and exposure-history diversity represented.

Comments on this clone: Its antigen remains unidentified.

Naive CD8 cells were CD45RO-negative, positively selected for CCR7, excluding terminally differentiated effector memory CD45RA+ cells. Each donor was a Caucasian adult residing in Nashville, Tennessee. This CDR3 has 13 residues. The germline gives CDR1 MNHEY, CDR2 SMNVEV (reference sequence). V gave up 6 bases and J gave up 7 bases; unmatched junction bases: 6. The data were produced by immunoSEQ multiplex PCR, yet TCRdb's version contains in-frame clones alone and is incomplete. The sample includes about 650,000 clones, 95% to 96% of them seen just once. This clonotype was sampled from a woman aged 30 to 39 in good health. The chain links TRBV27 to TRBJ1-2; TRBD1 matches 9 bases. Sequencing was done on a sample of naive CD8+ T cells sorted from blood. The CDR3 loop is CASRQQGAGGYTF. As DNA, the CDR3 is TGTGCCAGCAGACAACAGGGGGCGGGTGGCTACACCTTC.